The subject of this entry is one T cell receptor beta chain. The V and J ends lost 6 bases and 4 bases respectively, with 16 bases between them. The CDR3 covers 15 residues. The germline V gene has CDR1 LNHDA and CDR2 SQIVND (reference sequence). It was with 60 Vbeta and 13 Jbeta primers that the PCR ran. Here immunoSEQ multiplex PCR was the method, and the copy in TCRdb shows in-frame clones only, minus some. The data show 140,000 or so clones, 88% seen once. The data belong to a study of cytomegalovirus exposure and HLA in healthy donors. The V and J genes are TRBV19 and TRBJ1-3; no clear D gene. The clonotype comes from a woman between 40 and 50 years old in good health and CMV-seronegative. Source material: PBMCs. CDR3 nucleotides: TGTGCCAGTAGCCAGATACCGGGTTTCGGAAACACCATATATTTT. Translating it yields CASSQIPGFGNTIYF.